The rows below give T cell receptor beta chains drawn from one sample of a study of blood T cell repertoires in COVID-19. The data were produced by immunoSEQ multiplex PCR, yet TCRdb's version contains in-frame clones alone and is incomplete. The repertoire has 110,000 or so clones, 85% of them found once; the top ten carry 10% to 15%. What was sequenced was peripheral blood. Every receptor here comes from a human donor in a cohort sampled during active COVID-19. CDR3s include the opening cysteine and the closing phenylalanine or tryptophan. The D gene is left open where the match is weak. Clone size appears in some rows only: once, few, many, or a class for an expanded clone.

D gene	CDR3 length	clone size	V gene	J gene	CDR3 DNA	CDR3 protein
TRBD2	16	.	TRBV5-1	TRBJ2-1	TGCGCCAGCAGCTTGGCCGGGACTAGCTCCTACAATGAGCAGTTCTTC	CASSLAGTSSYNEQFF
TRBD2	16	.	TRBV19	TRBJ2-3	TGTGCCAGTAGTCCACTTGGGGGGGGATTCACAGATACGCAGTATTTT	CASSPLGGGFTDTQYF
.	16	.	TRBV18	TRBJ2-3	TGTGCCAGCTCACGGGGGGACGCGCCAGGCACAGATACGCAGTATTTT	CASSRGDAPGTDTQYF
.	17	.	TRBV12-5	TRBJ2-2	TGTGCTAGTGGTTTTCAGTCCTGGGCAGGGGCGCCCGGGGAGCTGTTTTTT	CASGFQSWAGAPGELFF
TRBD1	16	once	TRBV28	TRBJ1-5	TGTGCCAGCAGTCCCATGGGACAGGGAGGAGGAGGGCCCCAGCATTTT	CASSPMGQGGGGPQHF
.	15	.	TRBV30	TRBJ1-3	TGTGCCTGGAGTGTTTTGGGGGCTTCTGGAAACACCATATATTTT	CAWSVLGASGNTIYF
.	14	.	TRBV3-1/TRBV3-2	TRBJ1-3	TGTGCCAGCAGCCAAGAAGCAGGGGTGGACACCATATATTTT	CASSQEAGVDTIYF
TRBD2	17	.	TRBV30	TRBJ2-3	TGTGCCTGGATTCCGGGACTAGCGGGGGGGCGCACAGATACGCAGTATTTT	CAWIPGLAGGRTDTQYF
.	11	.	TRBV20-1	TRBJ2-2	TGCAGTGCTAGACGGGCCGGGGAGCTGTTTTTT	CSARRAGELFF
TRBD1	16	.	TRBV4-3	TRBJ2-4	TGCGCCAGCAGCCGAAACAGGGGCCTAGCCAAAAACATTCAGTACTTC	CASSRNRGLAKNIQYF
.	16	.	TRBV18	TRBJ1-1	TGTGCCAGCTCACCGCGTGGGTCCGGGATGAACACTGAAGCTTTCTTT	CASSPRGSGMNTEAFF
.	15	.	TRBV6-2/TRBV6-3	TRBJ2-7	TGTGCCAGCAGTTACCACCCGGGACTGAACTACGAGCAGTACTTC	CASSYHPGLNYEQYF
TRBD2	14	.	TRBV7-2	TRBJ2-7	TGTGCCAGCAGCGAGGGTAGCGGGGTGTACGAGCAGTACTTC	CASSEGSGVYEQYF
.	13	.	TRBV11-2	TRBJ1-5	TGTGCCAGCAGCTTGGGGCCCGATCAGCCCCAGCATTTT	CASSLGPDQPQHF
.	15	.	TRBV7-2	TRBJ1-5	TGTGCCAGCACTCTCCGGACAGACCCTTATCAGCCCCAGCATTTT	CASTLRTDPYQPQHF
.	15	.	TRBV10-3	TRBJ2-5	TGTGCCATCAGTGAGAGGGACAAGTACCAAGAGACCCAGTACTTC	CAISERDKYQETQYF
.	12	.	TRBV24-1	TRBJ1-2	TGTGCCACCGGGGGGGTTAACTATGGCTACACCTTC	CATGGVNYGYTF
.	14	.	TRBV5-1	TRBJ2-3	TGCGCCAGCAGCTTCGCGGGGACTCTCGATACGCAGTATTTT	CASSFAGTLDTQYF
.	16	.	TRBV5-6	TRBJ1-3	TGTGCCAGCAGCTTGGTGGTGGAGAGCTCTGGAAACACCATATATTTT	CASSLVVESSGNTIYF
.	15	.	TRBV6-1	TRBJ2-1	TGTGCCAGCAGTGAAGGGGGGCACTTCTACAATGAGCAGTTCTTC	CASSEGGHFYNEQFF
TRBD2	14	.	TRBV7-8	TRBJ2-7	TGTGCCAGCAGCAGGACGGGACTAGCATCCGAGCAGTACTTC	CASSRTGLASEQYF
TRBD2	16	.	TRBV7-6	TRBJ2-3	TGTGCCAGCAGCTTTGAGACTAGCGCTAGCACAGATACGCAGTATTTT	CASSFETSASTDTQYF
TRBD1	14	once	TRBV6-6	TRBJ2-1	TGTGCCAGCAGGACCGGACAGGACGCCAATGAGCAGTTCTTC	CASRTGQDANEQFF